These 22 T cell receptor beta chains were all obtained from the same sample, sequenced in a study of blood T cell repertoires in COVID-19. TCRdb's table, derived via immunoSEQ multiplex PCR, lists solely in-frame clones and lacks some. The sample holds 250,000 to 300,000 clones, 88% seen once. Material: PBMCs or T cells enriched from blood (not recorded which). These receptors were taken from a young woman who had recovered from COVID-19.

The chain links TRBV9 to TRBJ2-1; the match to TRBD2 covers 14 bases. Trimming cost V 0 bases and J 4 bases; bases outside gene matches: 9. Germline CDR1 and CDR2: SGDLS and YYNGEE. This CDR3 region has 19 residues. This chain's CDR3 is CASSVELRLAGGPYNEQFF. Here the CDR3 DNA reads TGTGCCAGCAGCGTAGAACTACGACTAGCGGGAGGGCCTTACAATGAGCAGTTCTTC.

The V gene is TRBV20-1, the J gene TRBJ2-3; possible D gene TRBD1, 6 bases. CDR3 length: 14 residues. CDR1 is DFQATT, CDR2 SNEGSKA, per germline (reference sequence). Trimming took 3 bases from V and 3 from J, leaving 13 bases between them. The CDR3 DNA reads as TGCAGTGCTAGTCTGAGAGGGGGAACAGATACGCAGTATTTT. This encodes CSASLRGGTDTQYF.

This chain links TRBV29-1 with TRBJ1-2; 8 bases match TRBD1. V lost 8 bases to trimming and J lost 8 bases; unmatched junction nucleotides: 10. This CDR3 has 12 amino acids. Germline V gene lookup returns CDR1 SQVTM and CDR2 ANQGSEA. The CDR3: CSTWTGTVGYTF. The CDR3 nucleotides are TGCAGCACTTGGACAGGGACGGTAGGCTACACCTTC. Full variable domain (rest looked up from reference TRBV29-1 and TRBJ1-2): SAVISQKPSRDICQRGTSLTIQCQVDSQVTMMFWYRQQPGQSLTLIATANQGSEATYESGFVIDKFPISRPNLTFSTLTVSNMSPEDSSIYLCSTWTGTVGYTFGSGTRLTVV.

The V gene is TRBV4-3, the J gene TRBJ2-3; TRBD2 might be the D (6 bases). The CDR3 sequence is 15 residues long. V lost 2 bases, J lost 6 bases, and 15 bases lay in between. In germline, CDR1 is LGHNA, CDR2 YSLEER. CDR3 amino acids: CASSQSGVASDTQYF. CDR3 bases: TGCGCCAGCAGCCAATCGGGGGTGGCGTCGGATACGCAGTATTTT.

CDR3 amino acids: CASSFSGGTNEKLFF. For the CDR3, the DNA is TGTGCCAGCAGCTTTTCAGGGGGAACTAATGAAAAACTGTTTTTT. This rearrangement joins TRBV7-9 to TRBJ1-4, with 7 bases lining up with TRBD1. V was pared by 3 bases and J by 1 base, with 2 bases of the junction left unmatched. The germline V gene encodes CDR1 SEHNR and CDR2 FQNEAQ (reference sequence). The CDR3 length is 15 residues.

This clone appeared once. The rearrangement links TRBV7-2 to TRBJ2-1; D remains ambiguous. Trimming took 1 base from V and 10 from J, leaving 11 bases between them. Per germline, CDR1 SGHTA and CDR2 FQGNSA. The CDR3 covers 13 residues. The DNA of the CDR3 is TGTGCCAGCAGCTTAGGGTTGGCACCCGAGCAGTTCTTC. Translated: CASSLGLAPEQFF.

The rearrangement joins TRBV11-2 to TRBJ1-6; 8 nucleotides agree with TRBD1. This CDR3 spans 13 amino acids. J lost 14 bases, V lost 3 bases, and 6 bases had no gene match. Germline-derived CDR1 and CDR2 are SGHAT and FQNNGV. For the CDR3, the DNA is TGTGCCAGCAGCTTGATGGACAGGGCCTCCCTCCACTTT. Its translation: CASSLMDRASLHF. Complete variable domain (other parts from reference TRBV11-2 and TRBJ1-6): EAGVAQSPRYKIIEKRQSVAFWCNPISGHATLYWYQQILGQGPKLLIQFQNNGVVDDSQLPKDRFSAERLKGVDSTLKIQPAKLEDSAVYLCASSLMDRASLHFGNGTRLTVT.

The rearrangement links TRBV19 to TRBJ1-1; D might be TRBD1 (6 bases). This CDR3 contains 15 residues. Trimming shortened V by 9 bases and J by 0 bases, and 17 bases separated the two germline ends. Germline assignment: CDR1 LNHDA and CDR2 SQIVND (reference sequence). The CDR3 DNA reads TGTGCCAGCGACAGAATGGGGGCCATGAACACTGAAGCTTTCTTT. It translates to CASDRMGAMNTEAFF.

The chain employs TRBV5-4 and TRBJ2-1, with D possibly TRBD1 on 5 matching bases. The CDR3 sequence is 14 residues long. Germline loops: CDR1 SGHNT, CDR2 YYREEE (reference sequence). V lost 2 bases and J 5 bases, leaving 11 bases between the germline ends. CDR3 DNA: TGTGCCAGCAGCTTAGAGCTAGGGGACAATGAGCAGTTCTTC. Protein: CASSLELGDNEQFF.

The V gene is TRBV7-9, the J gene TRBJ2-3; 8 nucleotides align to TRBD1. V was clipped by 3 bases and J by 6 bases; unmatched bases: 14. The CDR3 sequence is 17 residues long. Germline V gives CDR1 SEHNR, CDR2 FQNEAQ (reference sequence). CDR3 sequence: CASSFRDRTPGTDTQYF. In DNA, the CDR3 is TGTGCCAGCAGCTTTAGGGACAGGACTCCAGGGACGGATACGCAGTATTTT.

This clone was recorded a few times. This chain joins TRBV2 and TRBJ2-2; 9 bases map to TRBD1. V shed 2 bases and J 4 bases; nucleotides not matched to a gene: 8. The CDR3 totals 17 residues. CDR1 and CDR2 (germline): SNHLY, FYNNEI. This chain's CDR3 is CASSELGTGSGTGELFF. CDR3 nucleotides: TGTGCCAGCAGTGAACTAGGGACAGGGTCCGGCACCGGGGAGCTGTTTTTT.

The CDR3 region is CASSLSGGTDTQYF. CDR3 DNA: TGTGCCAGCAGCTTGTCGGGGGGCACAGATACGCAGTATTTT. This rearrangement joins TRBV5-4 to TRBJ2-3; D possibly corresponds to TRBD2 (6 bases). The CDR3 extends over 14 amino acids. Trimming removed 1 base from V and 1 base from J, with 7 bases in between. Germline CDR1 is SGHNT and CDR2 is YYREEE (reference sequence). The full variable domain, with the rest looked up from reference TRBV5-4 and TRBJ2-3, is ETGVTQSPTHLIKTRGQQVTLRCSSQSGHNTVSWYQQALGQGPQFIFQYYREEENGRGNFPPRFSGLQFPNYSSELNVNALELDDSALYLCASSLSGGTDTQYFGPGTRLTVL.

This rearrangement joins TRBV6-5 to TRBJ1-5, with 8 bases matching TRBD1. The CDR3 length is 15 residues. Germline CDR1 reads MNHEY; CDR2 reads SVGAGI. V shed 4 bases, J shed 1 base, and the junction held 3 bases outside the gene matches. CDR3 DNA sequence: TGTGCCAGCAGTTTGGACAGGGCGAGCAATCAGCCCCAGCATTTT. Its protein is CASSLDRASNQPQHF.

The genes are TRBV27 and TRBJ2-7; 8 bases agree with TRBD2. Trimming removed 10 bases from V and 1 base from J; junction bases left unmatched: 9. The germline V gene has CDR1 MNHEY and CDR2 SMNVEV (reference sequence). CDR3 size: 14 residues. Here the CDR3 DNA reads TGTGCCACCCGCGACGGGGGGGGGTCCTACGAGCAGTACTTC. It encodes CATRDGGGSYEQYF.

This clone was counted a single time. V is TRBV19 and J is TRBJ1-3; possibly TRBD1 for D (6 bases). V was cut by 6 bases and J by 6 bases, with 9 bases left in between. CDR1 is LNHDA, CDR2 SQIVND, per germline (reference sequence). The CDR3 totals 12 residues. The CDR3 protein is CASSRDKNTIYF. In nucleotides, the CDR3 is TGTGCCAGTAGCCGGGACAAAAACACCATATATTTT.

V and J are TRBV7-9 and TRBJ1-1; D possibly corresponds to TRBD1 (5 bases). This CDR3 is built from 14 residues. V lost 5 bases, J lost 2 bases, and 12 bases lay in between. Germline values: CDR1 SEHNR, CDR2 FQNEAQ (reference sequence). CDR3 amino acids: CASSARTHNTEAFF. The CDR3 bases are TGTGCCAGCAGCGCAAGGACACACAACACTGAAGCTTTCTTT.

This chain connects TRBV7-6 to TRBJ1-2; 7 nucleotides match TRBD1. This CDR3 is built from 16 residues. V gave up 3 bases and J gave up 3 bases; unmatched junction bases: 10. Germline CDR1 SGHVS, CDR2 FNYEAQ. The CDR3 sequence is CASSLNRDRWDYGYTF. The CDR3 nucleotides read TGTGCCAGCAGCTTGAACCGGGACAGATGGGACTATGGCTACACCTTC.

The V and J genes are TRBV19 and TRBJ1-4, with D hard to call. CDR1 is LNHDA, CDR2 SQIVND, per germline (reference sequence). This CDR3 comprises 10 residues. Trimming cost V 3 bases and J 15 bases, with 8 bases left between them. The DNA for the CDR3 is TGTGCCAGTAGTATCGTGTCCTTGTTTTTT. Translating it yields CASSIVSLFF.

V gene TRBV7-3 combines with J gene TRBJ1-2, with D hard to call. The CDR3 consists of 14 residues. The germline CDR1 and CDR2 sequences are SGHTA and FQGTGA. V was pared by 5 bases and J by 3 bases, with 13 bases between. CDR3 sequence reads: CASSMGSIDYGYTF. As DNA, the CDR3 is TGTGCCAGCAGCATGGGCAGTATAGACTATGGCTACACCTTC.

This clone was found once. The chain joins TRBV6-1 to TRBJ2-4; 7 bases are a match to TRBD1. Germline V CDR1 and CDR2: MNHNS, SASEGT. The CDR3 has 16 residues. The trim removed 3 bases at V and 2 bases at J, leaving 7 bases unmatched. The CDR3 loop reads CASSDLTGDPKNIQYF. The CDR3 DNA is TGTGCCAGCAGTGACCTTACAGGGGATCCCAAAAACATTCAGTACTTC.

The gene calls are TRBV11-3 and TRBJ2-1, with a weak D call TRBD2 (7 bases). The germline V gene has CDR1 SGHNT and CDR2 YENEEA. CDR3 length: 16 residues. Trimming left V 4 bases short and J 6 bases short, with 19 bases between. The DNA of the CDR3 is TGTGCCAGCAGCTCTCTTGGGGGGGCCCTTTTCAATGAGCAGTTCTTC. This gives the protein CASSSLGGALFNEQFF.

The genes are TRBV5-6 and TRBJ1-1; 7 bases match TRBD1. Germline V gives CDR1 SGHDT, CDR2 YYEEEE. Losses at the gene ends were 0 bases for V and 8 bases for J; bases not matched to a gene: 4. The CDR3 has 13 amino acids. The CDR3 loop reads CASSLARGSEAFF. In DNA, the CDR3 is TGTGCCAGCAGCTTGGCCAGGGGGTCAGAAGCTTTCTTT.